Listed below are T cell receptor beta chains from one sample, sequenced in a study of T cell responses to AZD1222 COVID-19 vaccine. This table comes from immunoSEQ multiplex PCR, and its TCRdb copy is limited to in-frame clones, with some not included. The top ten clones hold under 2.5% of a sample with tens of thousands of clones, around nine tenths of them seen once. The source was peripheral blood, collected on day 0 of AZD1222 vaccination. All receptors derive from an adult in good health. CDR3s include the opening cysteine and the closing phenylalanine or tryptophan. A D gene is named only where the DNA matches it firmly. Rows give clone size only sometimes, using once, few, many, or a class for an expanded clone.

TGTGCCAGTAGTATAGCCGGACAGCTTATAAATCAGCCCCAGCATTTT	CASSIAGQLINQPQHF	TRBJ1-5	TRBV19	-	-
TGCAGTGCTAGTGGACTCAGGGATTACCAAGAGACCCAGTACTTC	CSASGLRDYQETQYF	TRBJ2-5	TRBV20-1	-	-
TGTGCCAGCAGTCTCCAGTACGAGCAGTACTTC	CASSLQYEQYF	TRBJ2-7	TRBV12-3/TRBV12-4	-	-
TGTGCCAGCAGCTCGATCAGGGGGGGCACCGGGGAGCTGTTTTTT	CASSSIRGGTGELFF	TRBJ2-2	TRBV7-8	-	-
TGTGCCAGCAGCGTAGCAGCTGACACCTCTGGAAACACCATATATTTT	CASSVAADTSGNTIYF	TRBJ1-3	TRBV9	-	-
TGTGCCAGTAGTATGGAGCGGGGGACCGGGGAGCTGTTTTTT	CASSMERGTGELFF	TRBJ2-2	TRBV19	TRBD2	-
TGTGCCAGCAGTGCGCACTACGAGCAGTACTTC	CASSAHYEQYF	TRBJ2-7	TRBV6-6	-	-
TGTGCCAGCAGCGCGGGACTAGCGGGATCTTCCTACAATGAGCAGTTCTTC	CASSAGLAGSSYNEQFF	TRBJ2-1	TRBV9	TRBD2	-
TGTGCCAGCAGCCCTAGCAGGGACACCGACTACACCTTC	CASSPSRDTDYTF	TRBJ1-2	TRBV7-9	-	-
TGTGCCAGCTCGCCCCAACTCACAGGGGCCGAGCAGTACTTC	CASSPQLTGAEQYF	TRBJ2-7	TRBV18	TRBD1	-
TGTGCCAGCAGCCCCATCGGGGGGTTAGAGGACAATGAGCAGTTCTTC	CASSPIGGLEDNEQFF	TRBJ2-1	TRBV9	TRBD2	-
TGTGCCAGCACCTCGGGGGGCCCCCAACGTGTACTGTTTTTT	CASTSGGPQRVLFF	TRBJ1-4	TRBV19	-	-
TGTGCCAGCAGGGCCGGGGTAGCGGGGGAGACCCAGTACTTC	CASRAGVAGETQYF	TRBJ2-5	TRBV2	TRBD2	few
TGCGCCAGCAGCTTGGAAGAGACCCAGTACTTC	CASSLEETQYF	TRBJ2-5	TRBV5-1	-	few
TGTGCCAGCAGCGTAGTTATTGGAATGAGGAACCAGCCCCAGCATTTT	CASSVVIGMRNQPQHF	TRBJ1-5	TRBV9	-	once
TGTGCCAGCAGTTACGGAGGGAACACTGAAGCTTTCTTT	CASSYGGNTEAFF	TRBJ1-1	TRBV6-5	-	-
TGTGCCTGGAGCCATCCCCAGGCTGGGGGGGAGCTGTTTTTT	CAWSHPQAGGELFF	TRBJ2-2	TRBV30	-	-
TGTGCCAGTAGCCAATTGGGGGCCAGCTCCTACAATGAGCAGTTCTTC	CASSQLGASSYNEQFF	TRBJ2-1	TRBV19	-	-